This TCR beta chain came from a study of blood T cell repertoires in COVID-19. Across the whole study: The United States, Italy and Spain supplied acute and convalescent COVID-19 samples. PBMCs, B-cell-depleted T cells, or T cells were the source of the cDNA or gDNA that made up the material.

Clones were read by immunoSEQ multiplex PCR, and TCRdb kept only the in-frame ones, dropping some. The sample yields 100,000 to 150,000 clones, roughly 90% seen once. Germline CDR1 and CDR2: MNHEY and SMNVEV (reference sequence). V was clipped by 3 bases and J by 5 bases, with 10 bases between them. The CDR3 has 14 amino acids. The TCR comes from a man aged 60-69 years with COVID-19, enrolled during active disease. The sequenced material came from peripheral blood. The chain employs TRBV27 and TRBJ2-2; tentatively, D is TRBD1 (5 bases). This CDR3 is CASSLTAGTGELFF. Written as DNA, the CDR3 is TGTGCCAGCAGTTTGACAGCAGGGACCGGGGAGCTGTTTTTT.